The 3 T cell receptor beta chains in this list originate from one sample, sequenced in a study of identifying expanded T cells in peripheral blood. Repertoires were generated with immunoSEQ multiplex PCR, while TCRdb's copy carries only in-frame clones and drops some. The sample shows approximately 130,000 clones, approximately 88% of them seen only once. The sample consisted of blood. These receptors all stem from a person between 18 and 75 years old in good health.

V gene TRBV9 combines with J gene TRBJ1-2; D gene uncertain. Germline V lookup: CDR1 SGDLS, CDR2 YYNGEE. The V end was cut by 6 bases, the J end by 4 bases, with 7 bases between. The CDR3 sequence is 11 residues long. CDR3 nucleotides: TGTGCCAGCAAAGGCGGCTATGGCTACACCTTC. It specifies CASKGGYGYTF.

This clone has just one count. This chain links TRBV30 with TRBJ1-1; D gene ambiguous. Trimming cost V 0 bases and J 10 bases, with 9 bases left between them. The CDR3 runs to 11 residues. Germline V gives CDR1 GTSNPN, CDR2 SVGIG (reference sequence). The CDR3 spells CAWSVLGPAFF. For the CDR3, the DNA is TGTGCCTGGAGTGTATTAGGGCCAGCTTTCTTT. Combining the CDR3 with reference TRBV30 and TRBJ1-1 gives the whole variable domain SQTIHQWPATLVQPVGSPLSLECTVEGTSNPNLYWYRQAAGRGLQLLFYSVGIGQISSEVPQNLSASRPQDRQFILSSKKLLLSDSGFYLCAWSVLGPAFFGQGTRLTVV.

The table lists this clone with a few counts. The gene calls are TRBV10-3 and TRBJ2-7; 7 bases are shared with TRBD1. The CDR3 is made up of 17 amino acids. V shed 2 bases, J shed 3 bases, and the junction held 13 bases outside the gene matches. Per germline, CDR1 ENHRY and CDR2 SYGVKD. The CDR3 loop is CAISEQSRTGRGYEQYF. The CDR3 region has the DNA TGTGCCATCAGTGAGCAATCACGGACAGGTCGAGGCTACGAGCAGTACTTC.